Given below is one T cell receptor beta chain in context. This sample is drawn from a study of technical replicates of blood from several donors. Produced via immunoSEQ multiplex PCR; TCRdb's table is partial and in-frame only. Of under 85,000 clones listed, roughly 94% are singletons. This TCR was sampled from a human donor in good health. Sample: T cells isolated from PBMCs.

CDR3 loop: CASSLGGRQGKYF. The CDR3 DNA reads TGTGCCAGCAGCTTAGGGGGAAGACAGGGCAAGTACTTC. The V call is TRBV7-8, the J call TRBJ2-7; 7 bases are a match to TRBD1. The trim removed 1 base at V and 11 bases at J, leaving 8 bases unmatched. CDR1 is SGHVS and CDR2 is FQNEAQ in the germline V gene. This CDR3 has 13 amino acids. The full variable domain, its missing parts supplied by reference TRBV7-8 and TRBJ2-7, is GAGVSQSPRYKVAKRGQDVALRCDPISGHVSLFWYQQALGQGPEFLTYFQNEAQLDKSGLPSDRFFAERPEGSVSTLKIQRTQQEDSAVYLCASSLGGRQGKYFGPGTRLTVT.